What follows are 24 T cell receptor beta chains derived from one specimen sequenced in a study of T cells in narcolepsy. Using immunoSEQ multiplex PCR, the repertoire was profiled, and TCRdb retains in-frame clones only, with some absent. The data contain tens of thousands of clones, under 85% of them singletons. Source material: CD45RA- memory CD4+ T cells from PBMCs. These receptors all stem from a human donor with narcolepsy.

The rearrangement joins TRBV7-8 to TRBJ1-1, with D tentatively TRBD1 (5 bases). The CDR3 is 14 amino acids. The V end was cut by 3 bases, the J end by 2 bases, with 10 bases between. Germline-derived CDR1 and CDR2 are SGHVS and FQNEAQ. In DNA, the CDR3 is TGTGCCAGCAGCTTGGGACGAGGTAACACTGAAGCTTTCTTT. Encoded protein: CASSLGRGNTEAFF.

The chain joins TRBV19 to TRBJ1-3, with D unresolved. This CDR3 spans 13 amino acids. V lost 5 bases, J lost 2 bases, and 7 bases lay in between. Germline CDR1 and CDR2: LNHDA and SQIVND (reference sequence). The CDR3 DNA reads TGTGCCAGTAGTTCTGAACCTGGAAACACCATATATTTT. Translation gives CASSSEPGNTIYF.

The V and J genes are TRBV4-1 and TRBJ2-5; 12 bases are a match to TRBD2. Germline V lookup: CDR1 MGHRA, CDR2 YSYEKL. J gave up 0 bases and V 5 bases, and 4 bases lay outside the gene matches. The CDR3 sequence is 16 residues long. The CDR3 protein is CASSERLAGDQETQYF. The CDR3 nucleotides read TGCGCCAGCAGCGAACGACTAGCGGGAGACCAAGAGACCCAGTACTTC.

This chain connects TRBV10-3 to TRBJ2-5; D is ambiguous. CDR3 length: 12 amino acids. V was cut by 2 bases and J by 5 bases, with 6 bases left in between. The V gene's germline CDR1 is ENHRY and CDR2 SYGVKD. The CDR3 sequence: CAISEPRETQYF. The CDR3 DNA reads as TGTGCCATCAGTGAGCCACGGGAGACCCAGTACTTC.

The chain employs TRBV11-1 and TRBJ2-1, with D perhaps TRBD1 or TRBD2 (6 bases each). The CDR3 totals 12 residues. Trimming removed 10 bases at V and 1 base at J, with 8 bases between. The germline V gene has CDR1 SGHAT and CDR2 FQDESV (reference sequence). The CDR3 nucleotides are TGTGCCACGGGGGCTTCCTACAATGAGCAGTTCTTC. Translating it yields CATGASYNEQFF.

The chain links TRBV19 to TRBJ2-7; 8 bases agree with TRBD1. Germline CDR1 and CDR2: LNHDA and SQIVND (reference sequence). This CDR3 spans 14 amino acids. V gave up 4 bases and J gave up 5 bases; unmatched junction bases: 7. The CDR3 sequence is CASSTRDRSHEQYF. CDR3 bases: TGTGCCAGTAGTACACGGGACAGGAGCCACGAGCAGTACTTC.

The chain joins TRBV7-6 to TRBJ1-2; D is unresolved. CDR1 is SGHVS, CDR2 FNYEAQ, per germline. The CDR3 covers 13 residues. Between the trimmed V and J ends, which lost 6 bases and 5 bases, there was a span of 13 bases. The CDR3 spells CASSPDGSYGYTF. The DNA for the CDR3 is TGTGCCAGCAGTCCCGACGGAAGTTATGGCTACACCTTC.

The rearrangement links TRBV4-1 to TRBJ1-1; maybe TRBD1 (6 bases). CDR3 length: 17 residues. The V gene's germline CDR1 is MGHRA and CDR2 YSYEKL. Trimming removed 1 base at V and 1 base at J, with 16 bases between. CDR3 amino acids: CASSQGPQGRRNTEAFF. The CDR3 DNA follows: TGCGCCAGCAGCCAAGGTCCCCAGGGGCGGAGGAACACTGAAGCTTTCTTT.

Notes on this clone: One end of the junction does not line up with germline, which may come from a read error. This rearrangement joins TRBV6-5 to TRBJ1-6; D is unclear. The CDR3 has 13 amino acids. In germline, CDR1 is MNHEY, CDR2 SVGAGI. CDR3 protein: CKRRDWGNSPLHF. The CDR3 DNA reads TGCAAAAGAAGGGATTGGGGAAATTCACCCCTCCACTTT.

V is TRBV2 and J is TRBJ1-1; 7 positions agree with TRBD1. The CDR3 is 14 residues long. V lost 6 bases, J lost 6 bases, and 10 bases stayed unmatched. Germline lookup yields CDR1 SNHLY and CDR2 FYNNEI. The CDR3 region has the DNA TGTGCCAGCAGAAGTGTACAGGGGTACGCTGAAGCTTTCTTT. As protein: CASRSVQGYAEAFF. Looking up the rest from reference TRBV2 and TRBJ1-1 gives the full variable domain: EPEVTQTPSHQVTQMGQEVILRCVPISNHLYFYWYRQILGQKVEFLVSFYNNEISEKSEIFDDQFSVERPDGSNFTLKIRSTKLEDSAMYFCASRSVQGYAEAFFGQGTRLTVV.

The chain has TRBV5-1 and TRBJ1-4; D ambiguous. Germline loops: CDR1 SGHRS, CDR2 YFSETQ. The CDR3 is 15 amino acids. Trimming removed 5 bases at V and 0 bases at J, with 11 bases between. The CDR3 here is CASREQPATNEKLFF. Written as DNA, the CDR3 is TGCGCCAGCAGGGAACAGCCTGCAACTAATGAAAAACTGTTTTTT.

The CDR3 spells CASSFGGIETQYF. For the CDR3, the DNA is TGTGCCAGCAGCTTTGGGGGGATCGAGACCCAGTACTTC. This chain uses TRBV5-5 with TRBJ2-5; possible D gene TRBD2, 6 bases. The CDR3 is 13 residues long. In germline, CDR1 is SGHKS, CDR2 YYEKEE (reference sequence). Trimming shortened V by 2 bases and J by 5 bases, and 10 bases separated the two germline ends.

The gene calls are TRBV11-2 and TRBJ2-5; no reliable D call. The CDR3 loop spans 14 amino acids. Trimming cost V 1 base and J 4 bases, with 10 bases left between them. Germline V lookup: CDR1 SGHAT, CDR2 FQNNGV. The CDR3 loop reads CASSLGLHRETQYF. The CDR3 coding sequence is TGTGCCAGCAGCTTAGGACTCCACAGAGAGACCCAGTACTTC.

The rearrangement joins TRBV5-1 to TRBJ1-5, with 8 nucleotides matching TRBD1. J gave up 7 bases and V 2 bases, and 5 bases lay outside the gene matches. Germline lookup yields CDR1 SGHRS and CDR2 YFSETQ. CDR3 length equals 14 residues. The CDR3 region has the DNA TGCGCCAGCAGCTTCGACAGGGGCGGCCAGCCCCAGCATTTT. It yields the protein CASSFDRGGQPQHF.

The genes are TRBV12-5 and TRBJ1-2; D is unresolved. Trimming stripped 2 bases from V and 4 bases from J, with 11 bases between. The germline V gene encodes CDR1 LGHNT and CDR2 FRNRAP. The CDR3 covers 14 residues. In nucleotides, the CDR3 is TGTGCTAGTGGTTTGAGCCTCCCGCCCTATGGCTACACCTTC. This encodes CASGLSLPPYGYTF.

The chain links TRBV2 to TRBJ2-3; 8 positions agree with TRBD2. Per the germline V gene, CDR1 is SNHLY and CDR2 is FYNNEI. With 7 bases clipped from V and 1 base from J, the junction kept 10 bases outside the gene matches. The CDR3 contains 16 residues. The CDR3 here is CASKGLAGLRTDTQYF. In DNA, the CDR3 is TGTGCCAGCAAAGGGCTAGCGGGCCTTCGCACAGATACGCAGTATTTT.

The chain carries TRBV12-5 and TRBJ2-7, with TRBD2 matching over 9 bases. CDR1 and CDR2 from the germline V gene are LGHNT and FRNRAP. The CDR3 sequence is 16 residues long. The V segment lost 3 bases and the J segment 6 bases; nucleotides outside the gene matches: 12. In nucleotides, the CDR3 is TGTGCTAGTGGTTTTCCCCCCGGGACTAGCATCCCCGAGCAGTACTTC. It encodes CASGFPPGTSIPEQYF. The full variable domain, with the rest looked up from reference TRBV12-5 and TRBJ2-7, is DARVTQTPRHKVTEMGQEVTMRCQPILGHNTVFWYRQTMMQGLELLAYFRNRAPLDDSGMPKDRFSAEMPDATLATLKIQPSEPRDSAVYFCASGFPPGTSIPEQYFGPGTRLTVT.

This chain links TRBV12-5 with TRBJ1-5; 11 nucleotides align to TRBD1. CDR1 and CDR2 (germline): LGHNT, FRNRAP. The CDR3 runs 18 residues. The trim removed 1 base at V and 4 bases at J, leaving 9 bases unmatched. CDR3 amino acids: CASGLALGGTGGNQPQHF. DNA for the CDR3: TGTGCTAGTGGTTTGGCGCTAGGAGGGACAGGGGGTAATCAGCCCCAGCATTTT.

The rearrangement joins TRBV5-1 to TRBJ2-3, with 9 bases fitting TRBD1. With 0 bases clipped from V and 5 bases from J, the junction kept 1 base outside the gene matches. Germline lookup yields CDR1 SGHRS and CDR2 YFSETQ. The CDR3 totals 14 residues. The CDR3: CASSLGQGGDTQYF. The CDR3 nucleotides are TGCGCCAGCAGCTTGGGACAGGGGGGAGATACGCAGTATTTT.

The chain uses TRBV21-1 and TRBJ2-2. TRBV21-1 is reported as a pseudogene. The CDR3 runs 15 residues. The CDR3 DNA follows: TGTGCCAGCAGCCACCGGGACCCAGGTAGAGGGGAGCTGTTTTTT. This gives the protein CASSHRDPGRGELFF.

The CDR3 DNA sequence: TGTGCCAGCAGCCAAGACACGGGACCCTCCACCTTC. This gives the protein CASSQDTGPSTF. The chain employs TRBV14 and TRBJ1-2; tentatively, D is TRBD1 (5 bases). Germline CDR1 and CDR2: SGHDN and FVKESK. V was pared by 0 bases and J by 13 bases, with 12 bases between. The CDR3 has 12 residues.

The chain couples TRBV4-1 to TRBJ1-5; the D gene is possibly TRBD1 (5 bases). V shed 2 bases and J shed 5 bases, with 10 bases lying between them. Germline CDR1 and CDR2: MGHRA and YSYEKL. This CDR3 is built from 14 residues. As DNA, the CDR3 is TGCGCCAGCAGCCAACGGCAGGGTGATCAGCCCCAGCATTTT. It codes for CASSQRQGDQPQHF.

The J gene is TRBJ2-3, the V gene TRBV2; 8 bases map to TRBD2. Germline lookup yields CDR1 SNHLY and CDR2 FYNNEI. With 7 bases clipped from V and 1 base from J, the junction kept 7 bases outside the gene matches. This CDR3 comprises 15 residues. CDR3 amino acids: CASILRGGRTDTQYF. The DNA of the CDR3 is TGTGCCAGCATCCTACGCGGGGGGCGCACAGATACGCAGTATTTT.

The V call is TRBV5-1, the J call TRBJ2-5; 7 bases are a match to TRBD2. This CDR3 region has 15 residues. Germline loops: CDR1 SGHRS, CDR2 YFSETQ. V shed 4 bases, J shed 1 base, and the junction held 7 bases outside the gene matches. The CDR3 region is CASSRGVAVQETQYF. The CDR3 DNA sequence: TGCGCCAGCAGCCGGGGGGTAGCAGTCCAAGAGACCCAGTACTTC.